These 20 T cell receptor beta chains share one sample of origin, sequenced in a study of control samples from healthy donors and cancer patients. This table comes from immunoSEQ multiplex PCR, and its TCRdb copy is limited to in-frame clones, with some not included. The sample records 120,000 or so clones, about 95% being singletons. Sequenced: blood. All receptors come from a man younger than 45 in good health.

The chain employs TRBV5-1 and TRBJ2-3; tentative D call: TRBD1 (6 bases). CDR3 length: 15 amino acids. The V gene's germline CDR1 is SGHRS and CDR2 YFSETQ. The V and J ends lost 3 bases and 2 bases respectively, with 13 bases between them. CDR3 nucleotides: TGCGCCAGCAGCTCAGGGGACGGTTACACAGATACGCAGTATTTT. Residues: CASSSGDGYTDTQYF.

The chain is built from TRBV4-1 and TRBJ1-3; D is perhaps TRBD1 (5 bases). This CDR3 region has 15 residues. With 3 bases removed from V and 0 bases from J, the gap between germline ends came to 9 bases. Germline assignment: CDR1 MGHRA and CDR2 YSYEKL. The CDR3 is CASSQGTASGNTIYF. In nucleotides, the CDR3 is TGCGCCAGCAGCCAGGGGACCGCCTCTGGAAACACCATATATTTT.

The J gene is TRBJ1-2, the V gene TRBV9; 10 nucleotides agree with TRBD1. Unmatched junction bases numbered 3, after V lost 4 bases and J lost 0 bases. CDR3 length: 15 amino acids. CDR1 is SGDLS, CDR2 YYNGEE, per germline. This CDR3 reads CASSTGQGANYGYTF. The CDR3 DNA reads TGTGCCAGCAGCACCGGACAGGGGGCTAACTATGGCTACACCTTC. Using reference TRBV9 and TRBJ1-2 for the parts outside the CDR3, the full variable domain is DSGVTQTPKHLITATGQRVTLRCSPRSGDLSVYWYQQSLDQGLQFLIQYYNGEERAKGNILERFSAQQFPDLHSELNLSSLELGDSALYFCASSTGQGANYGYTFGSGTRLTVV.

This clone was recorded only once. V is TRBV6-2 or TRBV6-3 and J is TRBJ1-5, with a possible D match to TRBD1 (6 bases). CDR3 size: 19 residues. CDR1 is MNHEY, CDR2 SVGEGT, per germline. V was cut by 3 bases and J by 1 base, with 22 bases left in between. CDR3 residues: CASSYMSRGGARSNQPQHF. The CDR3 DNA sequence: TGTGCCAGCAGTTATATGTCGCGCGGGGGGGCTCGGAGCAATCAGCCCCAGCATTTT.

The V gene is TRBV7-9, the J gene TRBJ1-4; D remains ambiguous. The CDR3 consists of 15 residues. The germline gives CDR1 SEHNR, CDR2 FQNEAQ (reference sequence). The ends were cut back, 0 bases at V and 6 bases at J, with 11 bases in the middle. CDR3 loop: CASSLAGDSDEKLFF. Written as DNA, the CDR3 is TGTGCCAGCAGCTTAGCGGGAGACTCCGATGAAAAACTGTTTTTT. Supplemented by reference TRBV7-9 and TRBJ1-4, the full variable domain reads DTGVSQNPRHKITKRGQNVTFRCDPISEHNRLYWYRQTLGQGPEFLTYFQNEAQLEKSRLLSDRFSAERPKGSFSTLEIQRTEQGDSAMYLCASSLAGDSDEKLFFGSGTQLSVL.

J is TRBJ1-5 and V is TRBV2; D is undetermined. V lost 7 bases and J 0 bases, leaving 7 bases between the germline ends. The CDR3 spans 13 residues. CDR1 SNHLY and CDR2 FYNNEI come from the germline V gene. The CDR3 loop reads CASNVNSNQPQHF. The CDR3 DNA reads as TGTGCCAGCAACGTAAATAGCAATCAGCCCCAGCATTTT.

CDR3 loop: CASSYFLAGSYNEQFF. CDR3 bases: TGTGCCAGCAGTTACTTTCTAGCGGGTTCTTACAATGAGCAGTTCTTC. V and J are TRBV6-5 and TRBJ2-1, with 8 bases lining up with TRBD2. J gave up 4 bases and V 1 base, and 6 bases lay outside the gene matches. From germline, CDR1 is MNHEY and CDR2 SVGAGI. This CDR3 is 16 amino acids long.

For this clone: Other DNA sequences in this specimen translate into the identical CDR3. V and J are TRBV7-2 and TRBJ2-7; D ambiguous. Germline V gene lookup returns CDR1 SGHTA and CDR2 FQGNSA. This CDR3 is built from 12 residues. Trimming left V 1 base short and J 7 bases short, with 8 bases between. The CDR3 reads CASSLVGVEQYF. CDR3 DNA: TGTGCCAGCAGCTTAGTCGGAGTAGAGCAGTACTTC.

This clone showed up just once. The chain's CDR3 is CASSRGGTGTYGYTF. CDR3 coding DNA: TGTGCCAGCAGCCGGGGGGGGACAGGGACCTATGGCTACACCTTC. This chain uses TRBV3-1 (or the pseudogene TRBV3-2) with TRBJ1-2; 9 bases are shared with TRBD1. This CDR3 comprises 15 residues. Trimming at V came to 4 bases and at J to 4 bases, leaving 7 bases not matched to a gene. CDR1 is LGHDT and CDR2 is YNNKEL in the germline V gene (reference sequence).

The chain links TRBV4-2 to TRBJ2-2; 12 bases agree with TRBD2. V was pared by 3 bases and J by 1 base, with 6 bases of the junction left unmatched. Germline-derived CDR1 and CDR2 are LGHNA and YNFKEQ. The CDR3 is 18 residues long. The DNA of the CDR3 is TGTGCCAGCAGCCAGGAGACTAGCGGGGGCCTGAACACCGGGGAGCTGTTTTTT. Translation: CASSQETSGGLNTGELFF.

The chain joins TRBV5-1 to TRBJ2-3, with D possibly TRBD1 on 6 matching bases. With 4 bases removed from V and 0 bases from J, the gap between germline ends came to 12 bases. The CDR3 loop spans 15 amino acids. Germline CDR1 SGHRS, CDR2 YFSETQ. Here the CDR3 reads CASSTTGFSTDTQYF. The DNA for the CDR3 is TGCGCCAGCAGCACAACAGGGTTTAGCACAGATACGCAGTATTTT.

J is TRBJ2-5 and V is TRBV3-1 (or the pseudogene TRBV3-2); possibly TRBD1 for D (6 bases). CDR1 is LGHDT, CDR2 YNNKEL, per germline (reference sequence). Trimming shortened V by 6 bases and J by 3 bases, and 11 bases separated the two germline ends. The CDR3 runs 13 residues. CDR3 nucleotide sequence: TGTGCCAGCAGTCGGGCAGGGGAAGAGACCCAGTACTTC. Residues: CASSRAGEETQYF.

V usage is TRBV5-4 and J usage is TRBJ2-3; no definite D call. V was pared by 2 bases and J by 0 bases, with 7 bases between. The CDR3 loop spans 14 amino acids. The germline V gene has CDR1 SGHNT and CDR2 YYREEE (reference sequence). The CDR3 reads CASSFAVSTDTQYF. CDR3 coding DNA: TGTGCCAGCAGCTTCGCAGTGAGCACAGATACGCAGTATTTT.

CDR3 region: CASSLLAGALNEQFF. In DNA form, the CDR3 reads TGTGCCAGCAGCCTACTAGCGGGGGCTCTTAATGAGCAGTTCTTC. This chain connects TRBV6-4 to TRBJ2-1, with 11 bases fitting TRBD2. V lost 6 bases and J lost 7; bases outside the gene matches: 8. Germline values: CDR1 MRHNA, CDR2 SNTAGT. CDR3 length equals 15 residues.

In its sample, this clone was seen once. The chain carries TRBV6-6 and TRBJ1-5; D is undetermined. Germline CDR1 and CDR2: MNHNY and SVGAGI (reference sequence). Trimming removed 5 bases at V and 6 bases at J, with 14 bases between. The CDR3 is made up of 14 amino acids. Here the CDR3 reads CASSPHIGGQPQHF. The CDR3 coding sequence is TGTGCCAGCAGTCCGCACATTGGCGGTCAGCCCCAGCATTTT.

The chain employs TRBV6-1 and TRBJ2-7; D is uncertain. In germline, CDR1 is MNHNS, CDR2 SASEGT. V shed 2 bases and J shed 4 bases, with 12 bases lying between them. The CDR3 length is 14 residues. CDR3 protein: CASSEIAGSYEQYF. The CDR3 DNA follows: TGTGCCAGCAGTGAAATCGCCGGATCGTACGAGCAGTACTTC.

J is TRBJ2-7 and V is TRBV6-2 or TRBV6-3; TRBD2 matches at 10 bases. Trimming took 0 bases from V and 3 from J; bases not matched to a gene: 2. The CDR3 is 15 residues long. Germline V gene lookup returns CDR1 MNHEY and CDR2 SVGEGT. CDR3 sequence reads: CASSYSKRGGYEQYF. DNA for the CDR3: TGTGCCAGCAGTTACTCGAAGCGGGGGGGCTACGAGCAGTACTTC.

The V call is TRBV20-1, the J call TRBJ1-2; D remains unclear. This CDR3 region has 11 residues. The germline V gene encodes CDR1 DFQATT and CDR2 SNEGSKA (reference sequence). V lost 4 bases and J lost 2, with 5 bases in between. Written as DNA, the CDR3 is TGCAGTGCTACCGAGAACTATGGCTACACCTTC. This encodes CSATENYGYTF.

CDR3 DNA: TGTGCCAGCAGTTTATATAGCGGAACCTACAATGAGCAGTTCTTC. Protein product: CASSLYSGTYNEQFF. The V gene is TRBV27, the J gene TRBJ2-1; a possible D gene is TRBD2 (6 bases). Germline-derived CDR1 and CDR2 are MNHEY and SMNVEV (reference sequence). With 1 base removed from V and 2 bases from J, the gap between germline ends came to 9 bases. The CDR3 has 15 amino acids.

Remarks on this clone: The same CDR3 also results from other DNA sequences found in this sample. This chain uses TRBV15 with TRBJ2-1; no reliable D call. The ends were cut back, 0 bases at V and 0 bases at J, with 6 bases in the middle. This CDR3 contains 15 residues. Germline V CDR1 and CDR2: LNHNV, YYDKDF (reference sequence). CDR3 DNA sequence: TGTGCCACCAGCAGAGATTTGAGCTCCTACAATGAGCAGTTCTTC. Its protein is CATSRDLSSYNEQFF.